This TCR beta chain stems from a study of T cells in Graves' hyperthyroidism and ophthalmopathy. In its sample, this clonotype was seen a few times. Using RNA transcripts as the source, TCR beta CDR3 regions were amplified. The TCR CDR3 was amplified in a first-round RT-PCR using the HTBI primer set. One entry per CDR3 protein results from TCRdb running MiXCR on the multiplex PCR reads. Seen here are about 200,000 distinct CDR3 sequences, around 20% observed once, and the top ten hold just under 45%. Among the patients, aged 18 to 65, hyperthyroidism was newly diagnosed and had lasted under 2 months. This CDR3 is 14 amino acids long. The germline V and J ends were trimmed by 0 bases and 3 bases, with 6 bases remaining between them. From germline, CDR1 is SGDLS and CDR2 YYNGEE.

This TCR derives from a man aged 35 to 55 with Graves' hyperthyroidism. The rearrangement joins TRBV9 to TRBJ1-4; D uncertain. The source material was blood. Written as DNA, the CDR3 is TGTGCCAGCAGCGTAGGGCCAGCTAATGAAAAACTGTTTTTT. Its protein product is CASSVGPANEKLFF.